The next 27 T cell receptor beta chains were all read from a single sample in a study of blood T cell repertoires in COVID-19. TCRdb's table, derived via immunoSEQ multiplex PCR, lists solely in-frame clones and lacks some. The sample yields roughly 420,000 clones, approximately 87% seen once. Specimen: PBMCs or T cells enriched from blood (not recorded which). The receptors were gathered from a woman between 25 and 40 years old with acute COVID-19.

V is TRBV6-2 or TRBV6-3 and J is TRBJ1-5; TRBD1 matches 7 bases. V lost 0 bases, J lost 1 base, and 9 bases stayed unmatched. CDR1 MNHEY and CDR2 SVGEGT come from the germline V gene. This CDR3 region has 18 residues. CDR3 region: CASSYSNSGGSSNQPQHF. Written as DNA, the CDR3 is TGTGCCAGCAGTTACTCGAATTCAGGGGGTAGCAGCAATCAGCCCCAGCATTTT.

V usage is TRBV5-1 and J usage is TRBJ1-4; tentatively, D is TRBD1 (5 bases). CDR1 is SGHRS and CDR2 is YFSETQ in the germline V gene. V dropped 4 bases and J dropped 7 bases, with 17 bases sitting between them. The CDR3 is 15 amino acids. CDR3 amino acids: CASSMDAGTPEKLFF. Here the CDR3 DNA reads TGCGCCAGCAGCATGGACGCGGGGACCCCTGAAAAACTGTTTTTT.

The CDR3 loop is CASSPLGRYQPQHF. In DNA form, the CDR3 reads TGTGCCAGCAGTCCGTTGGGGAGATATCAGCCCCAGCATTTT. The rearrangement uses TRBV27 and TRBJ1-5; D is undetermined. Germline V CDR1 and CDR2: MNHEY, SMNVEV (reference sequence). V lost 5 bases, J lost 5 bases, and 13 bases lay in between. This CDR3 is built from 14 residues.

Here the CDR3 reads CSVALAGGYNEQFF. The CDR3 DNA follows: TGCAGCGTGGCCCTAGCGGGGGGGTACAATGAGCAGTTCTTC. The gene calls are TRBV29-1 and TRBJ2-1, with 12 bases matching TRBD2. The V gene end was trimmed by 6 bases and the J gene end by 4 bases; junction bases not matched to a gene: 4. Germline assignment: CDR1 SQVTM and CDR2 ANQGSEA. This CDR3 region has 14 residues.

The chain has TRBV19 and TRBJ1-2; D is possibly TRBD1 (6 bases). Germline V lookup: CDR1 LNHDA, CDR2 SQIVND (reference sequence). The CDR3 contains 16 residues. V was pared by 5 bases and J by 1 base, with 17 bases between. CDR3 DNA: TGTGCCAGTAGTCTCACGGGGGGGACACTTAACTATGGCTACACCTTC. Amino acids: CASSLTGGTLNYGYTF.

V and J are TRBV7-3 and TRBJ1-2; possibly TRBD1 for D (5 bases). With 6 bases removed from V and 5 bases from J, the gap between germline ends came to 19 bases. Germline loops: CDR1 SGHTA, CDR2 FQGTGA. CDR3 length: 15 residues. CDR3 DNA: TGTGCCAGCAGACAGACAGCCGCCGTGGGATATGGCTACACCTTC. Its protein product is CASRQTAAVGYGYTF. The full variable domain, rest sourced from reference TRBV7-3 and TRBJ1-2, is GAGVSQTPSNKVTEKGKYVELRCDPISGHTALYWYRQSLGQGPEFLIYFQGTGAADDSGLPNDRFFAVRPEGSVSTLKIQRTERGDSAVYLCASRQTAAVGYGYTFGSGTRLTVV.

This clone showed up just a few times. The chain couples TRBV9 to TRBJ1-1; 7 positions match TRBD1. The CDR3 extends over 14 amino acids. Germline V gene data show CDR1 as SGDLS and CDR2 as YYNGEE. After removal of 2 bases from V and 5 bases from J, the junction contained 6 bases not matched to a gene. In DNA, the CDR3 is TGTGCCAGCAGCGTCGCCACAGGGGAGACTGAAGCTTTCTTT. Its translation is CASSVATGETEAFF.

V is TRBV12-3 or TRBV12-4 and J is TRBJ1-2; D perhaps matches TRBD1 (6 bases). Deletions cut 1 base from V and 8 bases from J, with 11 bases between. The CDR3 covers 13 residues. DNA of the CDR3: TGTGCCAGCAGTTTAGGGGGGGGCGCCGGCTACACCTTC. Protein product: CASSLGGGAGYTF.

The chain is built from TRBV4-1 and TRBJ1-6; 7 nucleotides align to TRBD1. The length of the CDR3 is 16 residues. Germline CDR1 is MGHRA and CDR2 is YSYEKL. V dropped 0 bases and J dropped 16; count of bases not matched to a gene: 15. The CDR3 coding sequence is TGCGCCAGCAGCCAAGATAGGGGGCAAATTGAGTTTCTGCTCCACTTT. Translation: CASSQDRGQIEFLLHF.

This chain joins TRBV10-3 and TRBJ1-1; TRBD1 matches at 7 bases. This CDR3 is 13 amino acids long. The V segment lost 7 bases and the J segment 5 bases; nucleotides outside the gene matches: 7. CDR1 is ENHRY, CDR2 SYGVKD, per germline. This CDR3 reads CAIKIDRATEAFF. CDR3 sequence (DNA): TGTGCCATCAAGATCGACAGGGCTACTGAAGCTTTCTTT.

This rearrangement joins TRBV19 to TRBJ1-2; 9 bases are a match to TRBD1. This CDR3 comprises 16 residues. With 5 bases clipped from V and 7 bases from J, the junction kept 14 bases outside the gene matches. The germline V gene encodes CDR1 LNHDA and CDR2 SQIVND (reference sequence). Written as DNA, the CDR3 is TGTGCCAGTAGTGCTTCCGGCGGACAGGGGCCGTCTGGCTACACCTTC. Translated: CASSASGGQGPSGYTF.

The CDR3 DNA follows: TGCGCCAGCAGGACTAGCGGGGGCACAGATACGCAGTATTTT. Translating it yields CASRTSGGTDTQYF. The chain carries TRBV5-1 and TRBJ2-3; 11 bases map to TRBD2. Trimming cost V 5 bases and J 1 base; bases outside gene matches: 0. CDR3 size: 14 residues. Germline V gives CDR1 SGHRS, CDR2 YFSETQ.

The rearrangement joins TRBV14 to TRBJ2-2, with D maybe TRBD1 (6 bases). This CDR3 comprises 16 residues. V shed 1 base and J shed 4 bases, with 13 bases lying between them. Germline V gives CDR1 SGHDN, CDR2 FVKESK. CDR3 nucleotide sequence: TGTGCCAGCAGCCAAGTTTGGGGGCTTGGCACCGGGGAGCTGTTTTTT. Its protein product is CASSQVWGLGTGELFF.

V and J are TRBV7-3 and TRBJ2-3, with unresolved D. The CDR3 is 14 residues long. V was shortened by 5 bases and J by 9 bases, with 18 bases between the two germline ends. Germline V gene sequence: CDR1 SGHTA, CDR2 FQGTGA. CDR3 region: CASSLDGAVGTQYF. CDR3 sequence (DNA): TGTGCCAGCAGCCTTGACGGAGCTGTAGGCACGCAGTATTTT.

The rearrangement links TRBV11-1 to TRBJ2-7; maybe TRBD1 (5 bases). V was cut by 5 bases and J by 2 bases, with 19 bases left in between. Germline V gives CDR1 SGHAT, CDR2 FQDESV (reference sequence). The length of the CDR3 is 16 residues. In nucleotides, the CDR3 is TGTGCCAGCAGCCGCCCCCCAGGGCATTTCCCCTACGAGCAGTACTTC. The encoded protein is CASSRPPGHFPYEQYF.

The gene calls are TRBV7-3 and TRBJ2-3; 7 bases are a match to TRBD2. V lost 5 bases, J lost 0 bases, and 5 bases stayed unmatched. In germline, CDR1 is SGHTA, CDR2 FQGTGA. This CDR3 spans 15 amino acids. The CDR3 region is CASSPWGGSTDTQYF. The CDR3 nucleotides read TGTGCCAGCAGCCCCTGGGGGGGGAGCACAGATACGCAGTATTTT.

V is TRBV6-1 and J is TRBJ1-2, with TRBD1 matching 10 bases. This CDR3 contains 15 residues. The germline V gene encodes CDR1 MNHNS and CDR2 SASEGT. The V gene end was trimmed by 8 bases and the J gene end by 4 bases; junction bases not matched to a gene: 10. CDR3 bases: TGTGCCAGCCTGTCCCCGGGACAGGGGTTCTATGGCTACACCTTC. This sequence encodes CASLSPGQGFYGYTF.

The chain combines TRBV27 with TRBJ1-2; 7 bases match TRBD1. The CDR3 totals 15 residues. CDR1 is MNHEY, CDR2 SMNVEV, per germline (reference sequence). J lost 4 bases, V lost 4 bases, and 9 bases had no gene match. The CDR3 bases are TGTGCCAGCAGTTCAGCCGGGACAGAGGGCTATGGCTACACCTTC. Amino acids: CASSSAGTEGYGYTF.

This chain uses TRBV6-5 with TRBJ1-2; D might be TRBD1 (5 bases). Germline V gives CDR1 MNHEY, CDR2 SVGAGI. V lost 6 bases to trimming and J lost 3 bases, with 14 bases between them. The CDR3 has 14 amino acids. Written as DNA, the CDR3 is TGTGCCAGCAGGGGACTACATACGGACTATGGCTACACCTTC. It translates to CASRGLHTDYGYTF.

The chain has TRBV2 and TRBJ1-1, with a tentative D call TRBD1 (5 bases). Germline CDR1 and CDR2: SNHLY and FYNNEI. The CDR3 runs to 13 residues. The V gene lost 7 bases and the J gene lost 5 bases, with 14 bases spanning the gap. The CDR3 DNA follows: TGTGCCAGCATCGTATTCCCAGGGACTGAAGCTTTCTTT. Translated: CASIVFPGTEAFF.

The J gene is TRBJ2-1, the V gene TRBV29-1; TRBD2 might be the D (5 bases). CDR1 SQVTM and CDR2 ANQGSEA come from the germline V gene. The CDR3 has 14 residues. Deletions cut 3 bases from V and 0 bases from J, with 9 bases between. The chain's CDR3 is CSVDGDSSYNEQFF. CDR3 sequence (DNA): TGCAGCGTTGACGGGGATAGCTCCTACAATGAGCAGTTCTTC.

The chain couples TRBV6-2 or TRBV6-3 to TRBJ1-5, with TRBD1 identical over 8 bases. The V and J ends lost 6 bases and 4 bases, in that order; junction bases with no gene match: 8. Per germline, CDR1 MNHEY and CDR2 SVGEGT. The CDR3 sequence is 15 residues long. Here the CDR3 DNA reads TGTGCCAGCAGCGTAGACAGGGGAGCAAATCAGCCCCAGCATTTT. Translating gives CASSVDRGANQPQHF.

The gene calls are TRBV3-1 (or the pseudogene TRBV3-2) and TRBJ1-2, with TRBD1 as a possible D gene (6 bases). Trimming removed 3 bases at V and 2 bases at J, with 13 bases between. This CDR3 is 15 amino acids long. Germline assignment: CDR1 LGHDT and CDR2 YNNKEL (reference sequence). CDR3 sequence (DNA): TGTGCCAGCAGCCAGGCAGGGGCGGCGAACTATGGCTACACCTTC. Residues: CASSQAGAANYGYTF.

This clone came up a few times. The CDR3 reads CASSRGGSNSPLHF. The DNA of the CDR3 is TGTGCCAGCAGCAGAGGGGGCAGTAATTCACCCCTCCACTTT. V gene TRBV7-2 combines with J gene TRBJ1-6, with TRBD1 matching over 7 bases. The CDR3 length is 14 residues. CDR1 SGHTA and CDR2 FQGNSA come from the germline V gene. V gave up 5 bases and J gave up 6 bases; unmatched junction bases: 4.

CDR3: CASRRGWGQDLQRNQPQHF. The CDR3, as DNA: TGTGCCAGTAGAAGGGGATGGGGACAGGATCTCCAACGCAATCAGCCCCAGCATTTT. J is TRBJ1-5 and V is TRBV19; TRBD1 aligns across 8 bases. J lost 2 bases, V lost 6 bases, and 18 bases had no gene match. The CDR3 covers 19 residues. Looked up from germline, CDR1 is LNHDA and CDR2 is SQIVND (reference sequence).

The V gene is TRBV6-5, the J gene TRBJ1-2, with 7 bases fitting TRBD1. Germline V lookup: CDR1 MNHEY, CDR2 SVGAGI. CDR3 length equals 14 residues. Trimming cost V 6 bases and J 4 bases; bases outside gene matches: 8. The CDR3 DNA sequence: TGTGCCAGCAGCCCGGGACAGCAAATCTATGGCTACACCTTC. Protein: CASSPGQQIYGYTF.

The chain links TRBV4-1 to TRBJ2-7, with TRBD2 matching over 8 bases. Germline CDR1 is MGHRA and CDR2 is YSYEKL. V lost 0 bases, J lost 2 bases, and 3 bases stayed unmatched. The CDR3 loop spans 15 amino acids. CDR3 DNA sequence: TGCGCCAGCAGCCAAGATCGGGGGGGCACCTACGAGCAGTACTTC. Protein: CASSQDRGGTYEQYF.